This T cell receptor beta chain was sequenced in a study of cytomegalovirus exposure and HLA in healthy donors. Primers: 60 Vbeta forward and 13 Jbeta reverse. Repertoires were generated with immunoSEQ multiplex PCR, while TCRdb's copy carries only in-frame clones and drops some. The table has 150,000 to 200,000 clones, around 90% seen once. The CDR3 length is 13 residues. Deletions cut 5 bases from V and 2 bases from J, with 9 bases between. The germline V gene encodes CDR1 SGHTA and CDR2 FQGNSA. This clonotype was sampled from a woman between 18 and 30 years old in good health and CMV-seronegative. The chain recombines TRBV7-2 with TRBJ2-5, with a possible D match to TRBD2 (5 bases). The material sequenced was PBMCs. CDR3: CASSPRRQETQYF. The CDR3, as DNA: TGTGCCAGCAGCCCCCGGAGGCAAGAGACCCAGTACTTC.